This is a list of T cell receptor beta chains from one sample in a study of cytomegalovirus exposure and HLA in healthy donors. The data were produced by immunoSEQ multiplex PCR, yet TCRdb's version contains in-frame clones alone and is incomplete. The profile shows around 95,000 clones, around four fifths of them singletons. The sequencing input was PBMCs. The receptors shown here come from a young man in good health and CMV-seropositive. CDR3s include the opening cysteine and the closing phenylalanine or tryptophan. A D gene is named only where the DNA matches it firmly. Only some rows state a clone size, as once, few, many or a class for expanded clones.

TRBD2,-,TRBJ2-1,TRBV9,TGTGCCAGCAGCGTAGTTGGTAGCGGGGACCCATACAATGAGCAGTTCTTC,CASSVVGSGDPYNEQFF
-,few,TRBJ1-6,TRBV6-1,TGTGCCAGCAGTGTCGAGCCCACACCCCTCCACTTT,CASSVEPTPLHF
TRBD2,-,TRBJ2-7,TRBV5-1,TGCGCCAGCAGCTTGAGAGGTGGGGTGCGGGGGAAATCCTACGAGCAGTACTTC,CASSLRGGVRGKSYEQYF
TRBD1,-,TRBJ2-7,TRBV6-5,TGTGCCAGCAGTTCGGACAGGGGACGGGAGCAGTACTTC,CASSSDRGREQYF
TRBD2,-,TRBJ2-3,TRBV2,TGTGCCAGCAGTCAATCTAGCGGGGGGGCCATCACAGATACGCAGTATTTT,CASSQSSGGAITDTQYF
-,-,TRBJ1-1,TRBV28,TGTGCCAGCAGCTCCAGGGTTACTGAAGCTTTCTTT,CASSSRVTEAFF
-,-,TRBJ1-4,TRBV7-9,TGTTCCAGCAGCTTCACGGGGGAAAAACTGTTTTTT,CSSSFTGEKLFF
TRBD2,-,TRBJ2-5,TRBV11-3,TGTGCCAGCAGCCCCGGGGGGGCTATCCAAGAGACCCAGTACTTC,CASSPGGAIQETQYF
-,-,TRBJ2-1,TRBV7-9,TGTGCCAGCAGCCCCAGGGCCCTTTACAATGAGCAGTTCTTC,CASSPRALYNEQFF
-,-,TRBJ2-2,TRBV4-1,TGCGCCAGCAGCGGATGGGCAGGGGACGGCAACGGGGAGCTGTTTTTT,CASSGWAGDGNGELFF
TRBD2,-,TRBJ2-3,TRBV7-2,TGTGCCAGCAGCTTCTGGACTAGCGGGAGGGGGGATACGCAGTATTTT,CASSFWTSGRGDTQYF
TRBD2,-,TRBJ2-5,TRBV5-1,TGCGCCAGCAGCGCGACTCTAGCGGGAGGGTACCAAGAGACCCAGTACTTC,CASSATLAGGYQETQYF
-,few,TRBJ1-3,TRBV6-1,TGTGCCAGCAGCCCCACTGGAAACACCATATATTTT,CASSPTGNTIYF
TRBD1,-,TRBJ2-1,TRBV9,TGTGCCAGCAGCGAAGCCGGGACAGGGGTTTACAATGAGCAGTTCTTC,CASSEAGTGVYNEQFF
TRBD1,-,TRBJ1-3,TRBV7-8,TGTGCCAGCAGCTTAGTAACCGGGACAGGGTTTGGAAACACCATATATTTT,CASSLVTGTGFGNTIYF
TRBD1,once,TRBJ2-1,TRBV18,TGTGCCAGCTCACCGGGACAGAATTACAATGAGCAGTTCTTC,CASSPGQNYNEQFF
-,-,TRBJ2-3,TRBV9,TGTGCCAGCAGCGTAGAGGGGGTTCCCGCAGATACGCAGTATTTT,CASSVEGVPADTQYF